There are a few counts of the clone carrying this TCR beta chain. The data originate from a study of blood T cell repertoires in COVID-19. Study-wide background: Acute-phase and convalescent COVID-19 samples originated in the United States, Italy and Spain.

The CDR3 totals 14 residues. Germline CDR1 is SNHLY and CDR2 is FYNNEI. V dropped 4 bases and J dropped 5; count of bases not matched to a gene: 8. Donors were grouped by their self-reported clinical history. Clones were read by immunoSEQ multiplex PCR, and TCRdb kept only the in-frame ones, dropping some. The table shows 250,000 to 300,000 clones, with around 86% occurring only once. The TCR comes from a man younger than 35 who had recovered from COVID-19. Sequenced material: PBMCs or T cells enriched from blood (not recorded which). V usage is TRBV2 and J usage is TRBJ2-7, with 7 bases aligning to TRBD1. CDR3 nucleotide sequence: TGTGCCAGCAGTGGGGACAGTATCCTAAACGAGCAGTACTTC. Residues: CASSGDSILNEQYF.